The 28 T cell receptor beta chains in this list originate from one sample, sequenced in a study of cytomegalovirus exposure and HLA in healthy donors. The assay was immunoSEQ multiplex PCR, and TCRdb's table has in-frame clones only and misses some. This table holds around 73,000 clones, 70% to 90% found once. Sequencing was done on a sample of PBMCs. Receptors were obtained from a young woman in good health and CMV-seropositive.

The chain uses TRBV7-9 and TRBJ2-1; 10 bases fit TRBD1. Trimming removed 6 bases from V and 5 bases from J; junction bases left unmatched: 13. The CDR3 runs to 17 residues. Germline values: CDR1 SEHNR, CDR2 FQNEAQ (reference sequence). CDR3: CASRPNRDRGTNNEQFF. The CDR3 DNA reads TGTGCCAGCAGACCTAACCGGGACAGGGGTACCAACAATGAGCAGTTCTTC.

This rearrangement joins TRBV28 to TRBJ1-5; 8 bases line up with TRBD1. Trimming took 8 bases from V and 0 from J; bases not matched to a gene: 3. This CDR3 contains 14 residues. Germline assignment: CDR1 MDHEN and CDR2 SYDVKM. CDR3 region: CASSDRGSNQPQHF. CDR3 bases: TGTGCCAGCTCAGACAGGGGTAGCAATCAGCCCCAGCATTTT. Full variable domain (remainder filled in from reference TRBV28 and TRBJ1-5): DVKVTQSSRYLVKRTGEKVFLECVQDMDHENMFWYRQDPGLGLRLIYFSYDVKMKEKGDIPEGYSVSREKKERFSLILESASTNQTSMYLCASSDRGSNQPQHFGDGTRLSIL.

The V gene is TRBV7-9, the J gene TRBJ2-7, with D perhaps matching TRBD1 (5 bases). Trimming stripped 4 bases from V and 3 bases from J, with 16 bases between. This CDR3 is built from 15 residues. Germline V CDR1 and CDR2: SEHNR, FQNEAQ (reference sequence). The chain's CDR3 is CASSSTNPDNYEQYF. CDR3 nucleotides: TGTGCCAGCAGCTCAACTAATCCGGACAACTACGAGCAGTACTTC.

V is TRBV7-9 and J is TRBJ2-5; no reliable D call. Germline V gives CDR1 SEHNR, CDR2 FQNEAQ (reference sequence). This CDR3 region has 15 residues. The V and J ends lost 0 bases and 4 bases respectively, with 12 bases between them. The CDR3 DNA reads as TGTGCCAGCAGCTTAGCAAATACGGGTCGAGAGACCCAGTACTTC. Translated, it gives CASSLANTGRETQYF.

The chain links TRBV6-5 to TRBJ1-2; D is uncertain. Trimming pared 4 bases from V and 4 bases from J, leaving 16 bases between. Germline V lookup: CDR1 MNHEY, CDR2 SVGAGI. The CDR3 is 15 amino acids. This CDR3 is CASSLISGGRYGYTF. Written as DNA, the CDR3 is TGTGCCAGCAGTTTGATCTCCGGAGGGCGCTATGGCTACACCTTC.

The chain couples TRBV19 to TRBJ1-4, with TRBD1 as a possible D gene (6 bases). This CDR3 has 14 residues. Germline V gives CDR1 LNHDA, CDR2 SQIVND (reference sequence). Deletions cut 5 bases from V and 5 bases from J, with 12 bases between. The CDR3 coding sequence is TGTGCCAGTAGTGTCGACAGGCTAAATGAAAAACTGTTTTTT. Its protein product is CASSVDRLNEKLFF.

V gene TRBV18 combines with J gene TRBJ2-7, with TRBD2 matching 11 bases. Unmatched junction bases numbered 5, after V lost 3 bases and J lost 4 bases. The CDR3 has 15 residues. Germline loops: CDR1 KGHSH, CDR2 LQKENI. Here the CDR3 reads CASSPSGTSGYEQYF. In DNA form, the CDR3 reads TGTGCCAGCTCACCGTCCGGGACTAGCGGTTACGAGCAGTACTTC. Complete variable domain (other parts from reference TRBV18 and TRBJ2-7): NAGVMQNPRHLVRRRGQEARLRCSPMKGHSHVYWYRQLPEEGLKFMVYLQKENIIDESGMPKERFSAEFPKEGPSILRIQQVVRGDSAAYFCASSPSGTSGYEQYFGPGTRLTVT.

The rearrangement uses TRBV7-2 and TRBJ2-7; 9 bases agree with TRBD2. V was pared by 0 bases and J by 0 bases, with 3 bases of the junction left unmatched. Germline lookup yields CDR1 SGHTA and CDR2 FQGNSA. The CDR3 runs 16 residues. The CDR3 DNA follows: TGTGCCAGCAGCTTAGCGTGGCGGGGGGGCTCCTACGAGCAGTACTTC. Its protein product is CASSLAWRGGSYEQYF.

The chain carries TRBV2 and TRBJ1-1, with 9 bases fitting TRBD1. J was trimmed by 1 base and V by 7 bases; bases with no gene match: 13. The CDR3 length is 17 residues. CDR1 is SNHLY and CDR2 is FYNNEI in the germline V gene. The CDR3 loop is CASKRRGQGRANTEAFF. The CDR3 DNA sequence: TGTGCCAGCAAACGACGTGGACAGGGGAGGGCGAACACTGAAGCTTTCTTT.

The rearrangement uses TRBV15 and TRBJ2-1; D not certain. The germline gives CDR1 LNHNV, CDR2 YYDKDF (reference sequence). The germline V and J ends were trimmed by 4 bases and 6 bases, with 19 bases remaining between them. The CDR3 has 16 amino acids. The CDR3 reads CATSKSRSPRLNEQFF. The DNA for the CDR3 is TGTGCCACCAGCAAATCACGATCTCCCCGACTCAATGAGCAGTTCTTC.

CDR3 sequence: CASTFSSGTGGYNSPLHF. The CDR3 DNA is TGTGCCAGCACCTTTTCCTCCGGGACAGGGGGCTATAATTCACCCCTCCACTTT. The rearrangement uses TRBV7-9 and TRBJ1-6; 11 bases line up with TRBD1. V was pared by 7 bases and J by 3 bases, with 11 bases of the junction left unmatched. This CDR3 region has 18 residues. Germline values: CDR1 SEHNR, CDR2 FQNEAQ (reference sequence). Complete variable domain (other parts from reference TRBV7-9 and TRBJ1-6): DTGVSQNPRHKITKRGQNVTFRCDPISEHNRLYWYRQTLGQGPEFLTYFQNEAQLEKSRLLSDRFSAERPKGSFSTLEIQRTEQGDSAMYLCASTFSSGTGGYNSPLHFGNGTRLTVT.

The chain combines TRBV2 with TRBJ1-1; no clear D gene. This CDR3 has 11 residues. Germline loops: CDR1 SNHLY, CDR2 FYNNEI. Trimming shortened V by 6 bases and J by 4 bases, and 6 bases separated the two germline ends. The CDR3 sequence: CASRELTEAFF. The CDR3 DNA reads TGTGCCAGCAGGGAACTCACTGAAGCTTTCTTT.

The V gene is TRBV28, the J gene TRBJ2-7; the match to TRBD2 covers 9 bases. CDR3 length: 13 residues. Germline CDR1 MDHEN, CDR2 SYDVKM. V lost 5 bases to trimming and J lost 2 bases; unmatched junction nucleotides: 1. The CDR3 here is CASSPSGTYEQYF. The CDR3 DNA sequence: TGTGCCAGCAGTCCTAGCGGGACCTACGAGCAGTACTTC.

The chain joins TRBV30 to TRBJ1-5; a possible D gene is TRBD1 (6 bases). The V and J ends lost 2 bases and 0 bases respectively, with 8 bases between them. The CDR3 extends over 14 amino acids. Germline assignment: CDR1 GTSNPN and CDR2 SVGIG (reference sequence). The CDR3 loop reads CAWSLGGSNQPQHF. In DNA, the CDR3 is TGTGCCTGGAGTTTAGGGGGTAGCAATCAGCCCCAGCATTTT.

The chain has TRBV7-9 and TRBJ2-2, with 10 nucleotides matching TRBD1. CDR3 length: 16 residues. Germline V gives CDR1 SEHNR, CDR2 FQNEAQ (reference sequence). Trimming removed 5 bases from V and 6 bases from J; junction bases left unmatched: 9. The CDR3 sequence: CASSPTTGGRAGELFF. Written as DNA, the CDR3 is TGTGCCAGCAGCCCCACGACAGGGGGCAGGGCCGGGGAGCTGTTTTTT.

The CDR3 is CASSASGGYSYEQYF. DNA of the CDR3: TGTGCCAGCAGCGCCAGCGGGGGTTACTCCTACGAGCAGTACTTC. The chain combines TRBV9 with TRBJ2-7, with TRBD2 matching 8 bases. Trimming removed 3 bases from V and 0 bases from J; junction bases left unmatched: 5. The CDR3 has 15 residues. The V gene's germline CDR1 is SGDLS and CDR2 YYNGEE.

The V call is TRBV27, the J call TRBJ1-6; 8 positions match TRBD1. The CDR3 has 15 residues. Germline CDR1 and CDR2: MNHEY and SMNVEV (reference sequence). V shed 5 bases, J shed 7 bases, and the junction held 7 bases outside the gene matches. The CDR3: CASSLARDRNSPLHF. The CDR3 bases are TGTGCCAGCAGTCTCGCCCGGGACAGGAATTCACCCCTCCACTTT.

The chain uses TRBV7-9 and TRBJ1-2; weak D call: TRBD1 (6 bases). Trimming pared 1 base from V and 1 base from J, leaving 16 bases between. The germline V gene has CDR1 SEHNR and CDR2 FQNEAQ (reference sequence). The CDR3 is 17 amino acids. In DNA form, the CDR3 reads TGTGCCAGCAGCTTAGAGAGACAGGTTCGGGGTAACTATGGCTACACCTTC. Amino acids: CASSLERQVRGNYGYTF.

V usage is TRBV28 and J usage is TRBJ2-7; the D gene is possibly TRBD1 (5 bases). The CDR3 is made up of 17 amino acids. Germline V gives CDR1 MDHEN, CDR2 SYDVKM. V gave up 6 bases and J gave up 4 bases, with 25 bases separating them. The CDR3 DNA reads as TGTGCCAGCAGCGCGACAGCCCTCCTGTTGTCCATTTACGAGCAGTACTTC. Its translation is CASSATALLLSIYEQYF.

The V gene is TRBV5-5, the J gene TRBJ2-1; 14 bases match TRBD2. Germline V gives CDR1 SGHKS, CDR2 YYEKEE (reference sequence). Germline trimming cut 6 bases from V and 4 bases from J; bases unmatched to any gene: 9. The CDR3 totals 17 residues. The CDR3 nucleotides read TGTGCCAGCACCAGGACTAGCGGGAGGCCCCCATACAATGAGCAGTTCTTC. It encodes CASTRTSGRPPYNEQFF.

The chain joins TRBV6-1 to TRBJ2-2; 8 bases fit TRBD1. After removal of 1 base from V and 3 bases from J, the junction contained 13 bases not matched to a gene. The CDR3 loop spans 19 amino acids. From germline, CDR1 is MNHNS and CDR2 SASEGT. As DNA, the CDR3 is TGTGCCAGCAGTGAAGTCGCAGGGGGCGGAGAAGGACACACCGGGGAGCTGTTTTTT. Amino acids: CASSEVAGGGEGHTGELFF.

The chain links TRBV7-2 to TRBJ2-7; weak D call: TRBD2 (7 bases). V lost 4 bases and J lost 6, with 19 bases in between. The CDR3 has 15 amino acids. The germline CDR1 and CDR2 sequences are SGHTA and FQGNSA. The CDR3 nucleotides are TGTGCCAGCAGCTCTGGAGGGGCGGGGGCCTCCGAGCAGTACTTC. It encodes CASSSGGAGASEQYF.

V gene TRBV29-1 combines with J gene TRBJ2-1, with 8 nucleotides matching TRBD2. Trimming removed 8 bases from V and 8 bases from J; junction bases left unmatched: 11. This CDR3 has 13 residues. CDR1 and CDR2 from the germline V gene are SQVTM and ANQGSEA. CDR3 coding DNA: TGCAGCATAGGGACTAGTGGTGGCCATGAGCAGTTCTTC. Translating it yields CSIGTSGGHEQFF.

The V and J genes are TRBV2 and TRBJ2-7, with TRBD1 matching 7 bases. Germline V gene lookup returns CDR1 SNHLY and CDR2 FYNNEI. This CDR3 contains 12 residues. V shed 7 bases, J shed 2 bases, and the junction held 2 bases outside the gene matches. The CDR3 sequence: CASTGQTYEQYF. The CDR3 DNA sequence: TGTGCCAGCACGGGACAGACCTACGAGCAGTACTTC.

The chain combines TRBV28 with TRBJ1-2; 7 bases fit TRBD1. The CDR3 contains 14 residues. Germline loops: CDR1 MDHEN, CDR2 SYDVKM. J gave up 4 bases and V 2 bases, and 4 bases lay outside the gene matches. The CDR3 DNA reads TGTGCCAGCAGTTTACAATCAGGGGGCTATGGCTACACCTTC. Protein product: CASSLQSGGYGYTF.

The rearrangement uses TRBV9 and TRBJ1-3; tentative D call: TRBD1 (5 bases). This CDR3 comprises 16 residues. Trimming pared 0 bases from V and 2 bases from J, leaving 12 bases between. Per germline, CDR1 SGDLS and CDR2 YYNGEE. The DNA for the CDR3 is TGTGCCAGCAGCGTAGGAGGCGCGGGGGCTGGAAACACCATATATTTT. Translation: CASSVGGAGAGNTIYF.

The chain employs TRBV7-2 and TRBJ1-2; D uncertain. Deletions cut 5 bases from V and 0 bases from J, with 10 bases between. CDR3 size: 14 residues. Germline CDR1 and CDR2: SGHTA and FQGNSA. The DNA of the CDR3 is TGTGCCAGCAGCCCTGGTCACTCTAACTATGGCTACACCTTC. It encodes CASSPGHSNYGYTF.

J is TRBJ1-5 and V is TRBV18, with a weak D call TRBD1 (5 bases). Trimming cost V 2 bases and J 0 bases, with 8 bases left between them. The CDR3 contains 15 residues. The germline gives CDR1 KGHSH, CDR2 LQKENI. Here the CDR3 reads CASSPGTHSNQPQHF. CDR3 nucleotides: TGTGCCAGCTCACCAGGGACTCATAGCAATCAGCCCCAGCATTTT.